The T cell receptor (beta chain) under discussion was sequenced for a study of tumor-infiltrating lymphocytes in primary liver carcinoma. Taking 20-30 mg of unsorted bulk tissue, the authors co-extracted RNA and DNA. A constant-region primer primed TCR beta cDNA synthesis from 400 to 550 ng of total RNA. Three nested multiplex PCR rounds, a slightly modified ARM-PCR, produced the libraries for TCR beta. Investigators reported that the first two PCR rounds, at roughly 11 cycles each, used TRBV1-TRBV30 forward primers with a C-beta reverse primer. MiXCR, run by TCRdb on the multiplex PCR reads, gives a single entry per CDR3 protein. The table has 20,000 to 25,000 distinct CDR3 sequences, around 79% seen once. V shed 10 bases and J shed 1 base, with 18 bases lying between them. CDR3 size: 15 residues. A note on this clonotype: The CDR3 end shows no conserved phenylalanine or tryptophan, and so a read error is likely.

The V and J genes are TRBV12-3 or TRBV12-4 and TRBJ2-3, with a weak D call TRBD1 (6 bases). Sequencing was done on a sample of liver tumor tissue from sampling region 1. Subset in this sample: tumor region T1, superior pole. The TCR comes from a woman in her twenties or thirties with primary liver carcinoma and hepatitis B virus infection. The CDR3 reads CANRLLSGGTDTQYY. For the CDR3, the DNA is TGTGCCAACAGGTTATTGTCAGGGGGCACAGATACGCAGTATTAT.